These 18 T cell receptor beta chains were all obtained from the same sample, sequenced in a study of T-cell memory formation after mild COVID-19. TCRdb passed the 5' RACE reads through MiXCR, listing each CDR3 protein once. The table has about 50,000 distinct CDR3 sequences, 12% seen once. Sequenced: PBMCs or a T cell subset sorted from them (not recorded which). The receptors come from a man aged 18 to 29 who had mild COVID-19 (a few samples of this study predate the infection). Cell type and time point are not known.

V and J are TRBV7-8 and TRBJ2-7; 8 bases are a match to TRBD2. The CDR3 is 16 amino acids. Germline values: CDR1 SGHVS, CDR2 FQNEAQ. With 5 bases clipped from V and 0 bases from J, the junction kept 9 bases outside the gene matches. CDR3 amino acids: CASSPGGGRSSYEQYF. The CDR3 DNA follows: TGTGCCAGCAGCCCGGGGGGGGGACGGAGCTCCTACGAGCAGTACTTC.

This clonotype was found a few times. The V gene is TRBV20-1, the J gene TRBJ1-5; no clear D. CDR1 DFQATT and CDR2 SNEGSKA come from the germline V gene (reference sequence). V lost 3 bases and J lost 2, with 17 bases in between. This CDR3 has 16 residues. The CDR3 coding sequence is TGCAGTGCTAGTCCCCACATCCAGGTGGGCAATCAGCCCCAGCATTTT. This encodes CSASPHIQVGNQPQHF.

This clonotype came up many times. This rearrangement joins TRBV7-2 to TRBJ2-3; 14 positions agree with TRBD2. Germline V gene sequence: CDR1 SGHTA, CDR2 FQGNSA. The V and J ends lost 3 bases and 5 bases, in that order; junction bases with no gene match: 7. The CDR3 contains 17 residues. CDR3: CASSFGLAGGRGDTQYF. CDR3 coding DNA: TGTGCCAGCAGCTTTGGACTAGCGGGGGGCCGTGGAGATACGCAGTATTTT.

The table lists this clonotype with many counts. V usage is TRBV3-1 and J usage is TRBJ2-4; 9 bases align to TRBD1. J gave up 6 bases and V 0 bases, and 3 bases lay outside the gene matches. The CDR3 runs 15 residues. Germline V lookup: CDR1 LGHDT, CDR2 YNNKEL (reference sequence). This CDR3 is CASSQDMGQGNIQYF. CDR3 DNA: TGTGCCAGCAGCCAAGATATGGGACAGGGAAACATTCAGTACTTC.

The chain has TRBV7-2 and TRBJ1-1, with no clear D. Germline V gene data show CDR1 as SGHTA and CDR2 as FQGNSA. The CDR3 is 13 residues long. The V and J ends lost 4 bases and 3 bases respectively, with 9 bases between them. This CDR3 is CASSYVRDTEAFF. CDR3 nucleotides: TGTGCCAGCAGCTACGTACGGGACACTGAAGCTTTCTTT.

V and J are TRBV4-3 and TRBJ1-2; TRBD1 is a possible D gene (5 bases). This CDR3 is 15 amino acids long. From germline, CDR1 is LGHNA and CDR2 YSLEER. Trimming removed 1 base from V and 4 bases from J, with 13 bases in between. CDR3 sequence: CASSQGGALGYGYTF. The CDR3 DNA follows: TGCGCCAGCAGCCAAGGAGGGGCCCTCGGCTATGGCTACACCTTC.

This clonotype was counted only a few times. V gene TRBV6-5 combines with J gene TRBJ1-3; D is unclear. The V gene lost 7 bases and the J gene lost 0 bases, with 4 bases spanning the gap. Per the germline V gene, CDR1 is MNHEY and CDR2 is SVGAGI. The CDR3 contains 12 residues. The chain's CDR3 is CASTGSGNTIYF. The CDR3 DNA is TGTGCCAGCACCGGCTCTGGAAACACCATATATTTT.

The chain employs TRBV10-3 and TRBJ2-4; 9 positions agree with TRBD1. Germline CDR1 is ENHRY and CDR2 is SYGVKD. This CDR3 has 14 amino acids. Trimming removed 5 bases from V and 8 bases from J; junction bases left unmatched: 7. The CDR3 DNA sequence: TGTGCCATCAGTAAGGGACAGGGCGGGGACATTCAGTACTTC. This sequence encodes CAISKGQGGDIQYF.

This clonotype was picked up a small number of times. CDR3 protein: CASSFTRGGYGYTF. CDR3 coding DNA: TGTGCCAGCAGTTTCACCCGGGGAGGGTATGGCTACACCTTC. The rearrangement uses TRBV12-3 or TRBV12-4 and TRBJ1-2; D ambiguous. The V end was cut by 3 bases, the J end by 5 bases, with 13 bases between. This CDR3 spans 14 amino acids.

The chain is built from TRBV12-3 or TRBV12-4 and TRBJ1-2; 9 bases match TRBD1. The CDR3 covers 14 residues. V lost 6 bases and J lost 2; bases outside the gene matches: 4. The CDR3 is CASSHGTGNYGYTF. The CDR3 region has the DNA TGTGCCAGCAGCCACGGGACAGGGAACTATGGCTACACCTTC.

CDR3 sequence: CSAYLGLGLAGEDTQYF. For the CDR3, the DNA is TGCAGTGCTTATCTTGGCTTGGGACTAGCGGGGGAAGATACGCAGTATTTT. This sequence joins TRBV20-1 and TRBJ2-3; TRBD2 matches 14 bases. V trimming: 5 bases; J trimming: 5 bases; junction bases outside the gene matches: 12. This CDR3 is 17 amino acids long. The V gene's germline CDR1 is DFQATT and CDR2 SNEGSKA (reference sequence).

This clonotype showed up just a few times. V gene TRBV6-2 or TRBV6-3 combines with J gene TRBJ2-7; no firm D call. V was trimmed by 2 bases and J by 3 bases, leaving 14 bases between them. The CDR3 has 15 residues. CDR1 MNHEY and CDR2 SVGEGT come from the germline V gene. The CDR3 loop is CASSYGSRLGYEQYV. In nucleotides, the CDR3 is TGTGCCAGCAGTTACGGTTCTCGACTGGGCTACGAGCAGTACGTC.

The table lists this clonotype with a few counts. The J gene is TRBJ1-1, the V gene TRBV18; TRBD1 matches 9 bases. J was trimmed by 11 bases and V by 3 bases; bases with no gene match: 7. This CDR3 has 13 residues. Germline CDR1 is KGHSH and CDR2 is LQKENI. The CDR3 DNA reads as TGTGCCAGCTCACCGGACAGGGGACAAGGTGCTTTCTTT. Residues: CASSPDRGQGAFF.

Many counts were recorded for this clonotype. This rearrangement joins TRBV14 to TRBJ2-7, with a weak D call TRBD1 (6 bases). Looked up from germline, CDR1 is SGHDN and CDR2 is FVKESK. This CDR3 contains 15 residues. V was pared by 1 base and J by 0 bases, with 10 bases between. CDR3 bases: TGTGCCAGCAGCCAAGTCCGGGACACCTCCTACGAGCAGTACTTC. Protein: CASSQVRDTSYEQYF.

Only a few counts were recorded for this clonotype. The rearrangement links TRBV7-2 to TRBJ2-7, with 10 bases aligning to TRBD1. With V trimmed by 1 base and J by 8 bases, 2 bases remained unmatched. This CDR3 region has 13 residues. Germline CDR1 and CDR2: SGHTA and FQGNSA. This CDR3 reads CASSLGTGGKQYF. CDR3 coding DNA: TGTGCCAGCAGCTTAGGGACAGGGGGTAAGCAGTACTTC. Together with reference TRBV7-2 and TRBJ2-7, the CDR3 gives the full variable domain: GAGVSQSPSNKVTEKGKDVELRCDPISGHTALYWYRQSLGQGLEFLIYFQGNSAPDKSGLPSDRFSAERTGGSVSTLTIQRTQQEDSAVYLCASSLGTGGKQYFGPGTRLTVT.

V and J are TRBV24-1 and TRBJ1-2, with no clear D. There are 13 residues in the CDR3. V was cut by 2 bases and J by 2 bases, with 5 bases left in between. Germline CDR1 and CDR2: KGHDR and SFDVKD. The CDR3 DNA reads TGTGCCACCAGTGATTACGGAAACTATGGCTACACCTTC. This sequence encodes CATSDYGNYGYTF.

The CDR3 protein is CASSVRGEETQYF. Written as DNA, the CDR3 is TGCGCCAGCAGCGTTCGGGGGGAAGAGACCCAGTACTTC. V usage is TRBV5-1 and J usage is TRBJ2-5; 7 bases agree with TRBD2. V lost 4 bases to trimming and J lost 3 bases; unmatched junction nucleotides: 3. This CDR3 is 13 amino acids long. The V gene's germline CDR1 is SGHRS and CDR2 YFSETQ.

The table lists this clonotype with a few counts. CDR3: CASSTSSGANVLTF. The CDR3 coding sequence is TGTGCCAGCAGTACCAGCTCTGGGGCCAACGTCCTGACTTTC. The chain is built from TRBV3-1 and TRBJ2-6; D is ambiguous. CDR3 length: 14 residues. Trimming shortened V by 6 bases and J by 0 bases, and 6 bases separated the two germline ends. Germline lookup yields CDR1 LGHDT and CDR2 YNNKEL (reference sequence).